The 4 T cell receptor beta chains below come from one sample, sequenced in a study of graft-versus-host responses after intestinal transplantation. These TCRs' antigens remain unknown. Some clones are missing from TCRdb's copy, which holds only in-frame ones; the method was immunoSEQ multiplex PCR. Here the sample spans approximately 99,000 clones, roughly 89% being singletons. The specimen was unstimulated CD4+ T cells sorted from spleen or lymph node cells, collected before transplant. These receptors were taken from a human donor who was the organ donor for an intestinal transplant.

The chain has TRBV2 and TRBJ1-6, with 9 positions matching TRBD1. Germline CDR1 SNHLY, CDR2 FYNNEI. The CDR3 is 15 residues long. With V trimmed by 7 bases and J by 8 bases, 9 bases remained unmatched. In nucleotides, the CDR3 is TGTGCCAGCACGAGGAGCTGGACAGGGGATTCACCCCTCCACTTT. Protein product: CASTRSWTGDSPLHF. Filled out from reference TRBV2 and TRBJ1-6, the complete variable domain reads EPEVTQTPSHQVTQMGQEVILRCVPISNHLYFYWYRQILGQKVEFLVSFYNNEISEKSEIFDDQFSVERPDGSNFTLKIRSTKLEDSAMYFCASTRSWTGDSPLHFGNGTRLTVT.

This chain joins TRBV6-1 and TRBJ2-1, with D possibly matching TRBD1 (5 bases). Germline V gives CDR1 MNHNS, CDR2 SASEGT. V gave up 3 bases and J gave up 8 bases, with 23 bases separating them. This CDR3 has 17 residues. CDR3 protein: CASSESLLVGATDEQFF. DNA for the CDR3: TGTGCCAGCAGTGAGAGCCTTCTAGTAGGGGCAACCGATGAGCAGTTCTTC.

This clone has a single count. The chain has TRBV5-1 and TRBJ2-5; TRBD1 matches at 7 bases. The length of the CDR3 is 14 residues. After removal of 5 bases from V and 1 base from J, the junction contained 5 bases not matched to a gene. Per the germline V gene, CDR1 is SGHRS and CDR2 is YFSETQ. CDR3 nucleotide sequence: TGCGCCAGCAGGCTAACAGGGGCCCAAGAGACCCAGTACTTC. This codes for CASRLTGAQETQYF.

The rearrangement joins TRBV12-1 to TRBJ1-2. TRBV12-1 is a pseudogene locus. This CDR3 has 17 residues. CDR3 DNA: TGTGCCAGCAGCTCCCGCTGGGGGGGCGGCGAATCAAATGGCTACACCTTC. This codes for CASSSRWGGGESNGYTF.